This entry concerns a single T cell receptor (beta chain). This entry comes from a study of blood T cell repertoires in COVID-19. Study-level information: Acute and convalescent COVID-19 samples came from the United States, Italy and Spain. PBMCs, B-cell-depleted T cells, or T cells were the source of the cDNA or gDNA that made up the material.

Sequenced by immunoSEQ multiplex PCR; TCRdb stores in-frame clones only, minus some. This table holds some 350,000 clones, about 90% found once. Ages ranged from about 18 to 89 years, with residence in about two dozen US areas. Allocation to cohorts depended on clinical history reported by the participants. Unmatched junction bases numbered 2, after V lost 3 bases and J lost 0 bases. The CDR3 sequence is 14 residues long. Germline V gives CDR1 LGHDT, CDR2 YNNKEL (reference sequence). The rearrangement uses TRBV3-1 (or the pseudogene TRBV3-2) and TRBJ2-7; 7 nucleotides align to TRBD1. Sample: PBMCs or T cells enriched from blood (not recorded which). The origin of this receptor is a young woman who had recovered from COVID-19. The CDR3 region is CASSHRQGSYEQYF. The DNA for the CDR3 is TGTGCCAGCAGCCACCGACAGGGCTCCTACGAGCAGTACTTC.